What follows are 5 T cell receptor beta chains derived from one specimen sequenced in a study of identical twins. Each CDR3 protein is one row after TCRdb ran MiXCR on the 5' RACE reads. Counted here are around 370,000 distinct CDR3 sequences, 7% to 9.5% occurring once; the ten biggest clones make up roughly 9%. The sequencing input was naive T cells sorted from blood. These receptors were obtained from a woman in her 50s in good health.

This clonotype was observed a few times. J is TRBJ2-2 and V is TRBV27; 7 positions match TRBD2. Germline trimming cut 7 bases from V and 6 bases from J; bases unmatched to any gene: 8. The germline V gene has CDR1 MNHEY and CDR2 SMNVEV (reference sequence). This CDR3 is 14 amino acids long. The DNA of the CDR3 is TGTGCCAGCATGCCAGCGGGATTTCCCGGGGAGCTGTTTTTT. It yields the protein CASMPAGFPGELFF.

The gene calls are TRBV3-1 and TRBJ2-1; no firm D call. Germline V lookup: CDR1 LGHDT, CDR2 YNNKEL (reference sequence). Trimming left V 2 bases short and J 2 bases short, with 10 bases between. The CDR3 has 15 residues. CDR3 nucleotides: TGTGCCAGCAGCCAACCTAGTCTCGCCTACAATGAGCAGTTCTTC. As protein: CASSQPSLAYNEQFF.

J is TRBJ2-5 and V is TRBV5-6, with no clear D. This CDR3 contains 15 residues. Deletions cut 1 base from V and 1 base from J, with 11 bases between. Germline CDR1 is SGHDT and CDR2 is YYEEEE. The CDR3 DNA is TGTGCCAGCAGCTTGAGGTCGGATTCCCAAGAGACCCAGTACTTC. Protein: CASSLRSDSQETQYF.

The V and J genes are TRBV30 and TRBJ2-1; D not resolved. The CDR3 has 15 residues. Germline V CDR1 and CDR2: GTSNPN, SVGIG (reference sequence). V was clipped by 5 bases and J by 0 bases, with 14 bases between them. The CDR3 loop reads CAWLPDWSSYNEQFF. CDR3 bases: TGTGCCTGGTTGCCCGACTGGAGCTCCTACAATGAGCAGTTCTTC.

The chain recombines TRBV14 with TRBJ2-1, with TRBD1 as a possible D gene (6 bases). The germline V gene encodes CDR1 SGHDN and CDR2 FVKESK. CDR3 length equals 13 residues. V lost 3 bases, J lost 6 bases, and 9 bases lay in between. CDR3 residues: CASSHGQSNEQFF. The CDR3 DNA reads as TGTGCCAGCAGCCACGGACAGAGCAATGAGCAGTTCTTC.